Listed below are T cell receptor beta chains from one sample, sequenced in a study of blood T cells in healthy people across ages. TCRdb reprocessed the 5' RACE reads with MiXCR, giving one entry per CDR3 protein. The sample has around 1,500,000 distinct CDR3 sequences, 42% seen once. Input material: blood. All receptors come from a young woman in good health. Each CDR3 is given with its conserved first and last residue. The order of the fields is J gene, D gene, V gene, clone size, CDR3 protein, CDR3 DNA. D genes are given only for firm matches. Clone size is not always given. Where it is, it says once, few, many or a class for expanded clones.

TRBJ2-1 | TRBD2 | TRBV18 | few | CASSPPTSLAGAGEQFF | TGTGCCAGCTCACCACCGACATCGCTAGCGGGTGCCGGTGAGCAGTTCTTC
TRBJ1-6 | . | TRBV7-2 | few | CASRLAAGANNSPLHF | TGTGCCAGCAGGCTAGCAGCCGGGGCTAATAATTCACCCCTCCACTTT
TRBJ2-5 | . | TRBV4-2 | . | CASSQDWKASAHIRETQYF | TGTGCCAGCAGCCAAGATTGGAAAGCCAGCGCCCACATCCGAGAGACCCAGTACTTC
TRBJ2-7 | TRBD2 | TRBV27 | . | CASRSTSGGHEQYF | TGTGCCAGCAGGTCGACTAGCGGGGGCCACGAGCAGTACTTC
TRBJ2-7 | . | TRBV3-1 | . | CASRDRGRPGEQYF | TGTGCCAGCAGGGATAGAGGGAGGCCGGGGGAGCAGTACTTC
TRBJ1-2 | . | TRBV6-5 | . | CASSDDSGLYGYTF | TGTGCCAGCAGTGACGATTCGGGGCTCTATGGCTACACCTTC
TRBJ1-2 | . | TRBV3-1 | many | CASSQDRTAYGYTF | TGTGCCAGCAGCCAAGATCGGACTGCCTATGGCTACACCTTC
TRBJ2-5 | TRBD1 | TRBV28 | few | CASSSTINRDRGEETQYF | TGTGCCAGCAGTTCCACAATAAACCGGGACAGGGGCGAAGAGACCCAGTACTTC
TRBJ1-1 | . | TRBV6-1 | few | CASSESKNTEAFF | TGTGCCAGCAGTGAATCTAAGAACACTGAAGCTTTCTTT
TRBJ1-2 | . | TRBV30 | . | CAWSEKGAGGYTF | TGTGCCTGGAGTGAAAAGGGAGCTGGGGGCTACACCTTC
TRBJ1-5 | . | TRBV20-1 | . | CRLGGGDQPQHF | TGCAGGCTGGGGGGTGGCGATCAGCCCCAGCATTTT
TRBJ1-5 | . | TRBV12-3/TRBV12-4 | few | CASSTEGRREPQHF | TGTGCCAGCAGCACGGAGGGGAGGAGGGAGCCCCAGCATTTT
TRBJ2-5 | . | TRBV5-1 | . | CASSLIRGAVQETQYF | TGCGCCAGCAGCTTGATTAGGGGGGCGGTACAAGAGACCCAGTACTTC
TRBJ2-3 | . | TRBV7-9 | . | CASSLGVQADTQYF | TGTGCCAGCAGCTTAGGGGTCCAGGCAGATACGCAGTATTTT
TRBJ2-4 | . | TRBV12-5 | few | CASGLPPGPQYF | TGTGCTAGTGGTTTGCCCCCGGGGCCCCAGTACTTC
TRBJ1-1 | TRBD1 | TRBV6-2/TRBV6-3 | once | CASSWGQGSTEAFF | TGTGCCAGCAGTTGGGGACAGGGGTCCACTGAAGCTTTCTTT
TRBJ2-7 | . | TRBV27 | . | CASTPMVQWNRGYEQYF | TGTGCCAGCACTCCAATGGTACAGTGGAATCGGGGATACGAGCAGTACTTC
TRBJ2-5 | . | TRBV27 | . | CASSPLRGEETQYF | TGTGCCAGCAGTCCCCTGAGAGGGGAAGAGACCCAGTACTTC
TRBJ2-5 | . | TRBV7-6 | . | CASSSKAVRLGETQYF | TGTGCCAGCAGCTCAAAGGCAGTGCGGCTAGGAGAGACCCAGTACTTC
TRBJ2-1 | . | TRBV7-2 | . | CASTTGPPNEQFF | TGTGCCAGCACCACCGGACCGCCGAATGAGCAGTTCTTC
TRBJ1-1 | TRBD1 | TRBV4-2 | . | CASSPYRGNTEAFF | TGTGCCAGCAGCCCCTACAGGGGGAACACTGAAGCTTTCTTT
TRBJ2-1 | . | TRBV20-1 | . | CSARDWGREGNEQFF | TGCAGTGCTAGAGATTGGGGCAGGGAAGGGAATGAGCAGTTCTTC
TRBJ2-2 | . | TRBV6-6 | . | CASSYSSETGELFF | TGTGCCAGCAGTTACTCGAGCGAAACCGGGGAGCTGTTTTTT
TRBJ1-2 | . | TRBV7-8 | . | CASSLGRINYGYTF | TGTGCCAGCAGCCTCGGACGGATTAACTATGGCTACACCTTC